This TCR beta chain stems from a study of shared clonotypes between healthy human individuals. Study-level background: In total, the donors were a couple of women and a few men aged 18 to 49.

Of note for this clone: Its specificity is not known.

The table came from immunoSEQ multiplex PCR; TCRdb's copy has only in-frame clones and leaves some out. The data show approximately 2.5 million clones, approximately 90% seen once. General study results and limits: In four donors, about 5% of naive CD4 clonotypes appeared in common.

V shed 7 bases and J 8 bases; nucleotides not matched to a gene: 7. Germline values: CDR1 LNHDA, CDR2 SQIVND (reference sequence). The CDR3 is 14 residues long. The gene calls are TRBV19 and TRBJ1-4, with TRBD1 identical over 10 bases. Sequenced input: naive CD4+ T cells sorted from blood. Subset meaning: CD45RA+ positively selected. This receptor was taken from a young man in good health. This chain's CDR3 is CASTPGTGEEKLFF. The CDR3 DNA sequence: TGTGCCAGTACTCCCGGGACAGGGGAAGAAAAACTGTTTTTT. The whole variable domain, remainder taken from reference TRBV19 and TRBJ1-4, is DGGITQSPKYLFRKEGQNVTLSCEQNLNHDAMYWYRQDPGQGLRLIYYSQIVNDFQKGDIAEGYSVSREKKESFPLTVTSAQKNPTAFYLCASTPGTGEEKLFFGSGTQLSVL.